This T cell receptor (beta chain) was obtained from a study of neurological immune-mediated disorders. General observations from the study: In HTLV-1-associated myelopathy, TCR clonal expansion was greatest, and in multiple sclerosis it was least, below healthy controls.

This clonotype was recorded at least ten times. No antigen is known for it. Time point specified: technical triplicate 2. The germline V gene encodes CDR1 LGHDT and CDR2 YNNKEL (reference sequence). This CDR3 spans 16 amino acids. The V and J ends lost 1 base and 2 bases respectively, with 14 bases between them. TCRdb redid the calling of the 5' RACE reads with MiXCR, one entry per CDR3 protein. The data contain more than 30,000 distinct CDR3 sequences, about 14% of them singletons. The source material was CD4+ T cells from blood. The gene calls are TRBV3-1 and TRBJ2-5, with D tentatively TRBD2 (5 bases). The sequence derives from a female donor with HTLV-1-associated myelopathy (HAM/TSP). The CDR3 coding sequence is TGTGCCAGCAGCCAAGGAACGGGGAACCCGCAAGAGACCCAGTACTTC. Its protein product is CASSQGTGNPQETQYF.